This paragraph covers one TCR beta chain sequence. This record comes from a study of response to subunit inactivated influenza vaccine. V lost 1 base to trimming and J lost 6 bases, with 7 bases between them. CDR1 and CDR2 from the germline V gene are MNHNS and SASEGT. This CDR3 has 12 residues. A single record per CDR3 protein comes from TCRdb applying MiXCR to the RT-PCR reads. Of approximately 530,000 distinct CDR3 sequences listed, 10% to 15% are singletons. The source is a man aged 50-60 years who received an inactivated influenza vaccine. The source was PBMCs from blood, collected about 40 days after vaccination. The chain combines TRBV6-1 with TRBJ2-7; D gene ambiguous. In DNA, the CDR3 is TGTGCCAGCAGTGAAGTCCCTAGCGAGCAGTACTTC. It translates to CASSEVPSEQYF.